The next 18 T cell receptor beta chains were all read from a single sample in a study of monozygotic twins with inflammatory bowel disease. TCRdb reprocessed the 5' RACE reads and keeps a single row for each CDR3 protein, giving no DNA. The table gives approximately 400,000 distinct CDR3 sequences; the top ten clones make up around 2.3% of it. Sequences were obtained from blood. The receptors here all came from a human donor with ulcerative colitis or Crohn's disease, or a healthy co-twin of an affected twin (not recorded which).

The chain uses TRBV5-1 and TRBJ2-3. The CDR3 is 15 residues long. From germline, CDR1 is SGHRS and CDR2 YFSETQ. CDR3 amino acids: CASSLGGFSTDTQYF.

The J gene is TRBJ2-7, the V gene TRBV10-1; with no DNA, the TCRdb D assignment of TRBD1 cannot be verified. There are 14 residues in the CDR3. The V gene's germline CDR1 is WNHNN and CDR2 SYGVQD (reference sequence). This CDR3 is CAIRIGTEAYEQYF.

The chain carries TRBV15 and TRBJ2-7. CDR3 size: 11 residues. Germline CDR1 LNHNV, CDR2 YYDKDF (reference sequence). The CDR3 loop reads CATSASNEQYF.

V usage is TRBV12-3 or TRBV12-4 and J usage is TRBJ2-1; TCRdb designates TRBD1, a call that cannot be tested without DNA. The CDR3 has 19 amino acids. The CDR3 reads CASSQVGGGGRGLYNEQFF.

This CDR3 is CASSLNAQRGNTIYF. The chain carries TRBV28 and TRBJ1-3. Germline V lookup: CDR1 MDHEN, CDR2 SYDVKM. The length of the CDR3 is 15 residues. Full variable domain (outside the CDR3, taken from reference TRBV28 and TRBJ1-3): DVKVTQSSRYLVKRTGEKVFLECVQDMDHENMFWYRQDPGLGLRLIYFSYDVKMKEKGDIPEGYSVSREKKERFSLILESASTNQTSMYLCASSLNAQRGNTIYFGEGSWLTVV.

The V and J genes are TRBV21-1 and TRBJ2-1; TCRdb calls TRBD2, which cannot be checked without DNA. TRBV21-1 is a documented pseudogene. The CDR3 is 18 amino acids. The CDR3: CASSKRPRLAGGEYEQFF.

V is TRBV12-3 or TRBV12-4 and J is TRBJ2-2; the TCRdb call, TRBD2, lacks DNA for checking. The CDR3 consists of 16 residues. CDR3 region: CASSLIAGRFTGELFF.

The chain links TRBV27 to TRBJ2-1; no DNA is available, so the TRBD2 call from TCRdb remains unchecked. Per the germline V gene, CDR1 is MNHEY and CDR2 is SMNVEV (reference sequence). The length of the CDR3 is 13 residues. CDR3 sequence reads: CASSSPQREEQFF.

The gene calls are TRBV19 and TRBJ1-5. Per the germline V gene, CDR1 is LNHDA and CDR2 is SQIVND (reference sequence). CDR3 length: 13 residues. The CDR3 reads CASSGHDNQPQHF.

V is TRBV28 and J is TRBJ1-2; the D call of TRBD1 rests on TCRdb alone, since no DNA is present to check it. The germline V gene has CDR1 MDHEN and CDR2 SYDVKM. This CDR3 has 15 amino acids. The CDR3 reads CASSLPRTGDYGYTF.

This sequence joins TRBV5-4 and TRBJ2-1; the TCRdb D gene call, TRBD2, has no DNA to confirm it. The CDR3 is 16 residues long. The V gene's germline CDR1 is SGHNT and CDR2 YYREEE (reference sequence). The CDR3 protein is CATRALAGHSYNEQFF.

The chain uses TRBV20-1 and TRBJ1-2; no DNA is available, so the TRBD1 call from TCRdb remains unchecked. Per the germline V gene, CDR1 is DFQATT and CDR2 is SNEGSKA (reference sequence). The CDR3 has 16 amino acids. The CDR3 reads CSAREVTGYGNYGYTF.

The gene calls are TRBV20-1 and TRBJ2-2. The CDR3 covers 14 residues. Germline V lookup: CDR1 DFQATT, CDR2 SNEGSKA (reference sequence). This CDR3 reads CSARDPRGAGELFF.

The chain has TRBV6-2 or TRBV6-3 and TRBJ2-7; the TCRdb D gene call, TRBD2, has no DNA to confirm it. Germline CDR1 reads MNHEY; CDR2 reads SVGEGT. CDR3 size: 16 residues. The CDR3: CASSYSGSFNIYEQYF.

CDR3 region: CASKQTAANTGELFF. The chain is built from TRBV5-1 and TRBJ2-2. This CDR3 has 15 residues. Germline V gene data show CDR1 as SGHRS and CDR2 as YFSETQ.

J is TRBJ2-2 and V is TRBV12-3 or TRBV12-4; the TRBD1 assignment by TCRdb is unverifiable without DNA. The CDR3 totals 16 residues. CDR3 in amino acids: CASSLNGQGGWGELFF.

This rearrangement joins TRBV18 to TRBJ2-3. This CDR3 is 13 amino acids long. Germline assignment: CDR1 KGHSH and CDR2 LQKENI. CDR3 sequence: CASSPTPQNTQYF.

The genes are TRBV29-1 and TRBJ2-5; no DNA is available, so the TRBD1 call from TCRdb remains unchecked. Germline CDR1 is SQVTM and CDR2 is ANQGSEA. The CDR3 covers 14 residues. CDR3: CSVEMGAGGETQYF.